The count of the clone carrying this T cell receptor (beta chain) is one. CDR3 size: 16 residues. Germline V lookup: CDR1 MNHEY, CDR2 SMNVEV (reference sequence). J gave up 6 bases and V 5 bases, and 13 bases lay outside the gene matches. This entry comes from a study of blood T cell repertoires in COVID-19. TCRdb keeps only in-frame clones here, not all; method: immunoSEQ multiplex PCR. The sample has 150,000 to 200,000 clones; about 80% are singletons. Sequencing was performed on peripheral blood. The clonotype was recovered from a human donor with acute or convalescent COVID-19. The donor label of this sample is uncertain. The rearrangement joins TRBV27 to TRBJ1-2; 9 nucleotides match TRBD1. The CDR3 bases are TGTGCCAGCAGTCTACTTCCCGGGACAGGGACGAATGGCTACACCTTC. Its protein product is CASSLLPGTGTNGYTF.